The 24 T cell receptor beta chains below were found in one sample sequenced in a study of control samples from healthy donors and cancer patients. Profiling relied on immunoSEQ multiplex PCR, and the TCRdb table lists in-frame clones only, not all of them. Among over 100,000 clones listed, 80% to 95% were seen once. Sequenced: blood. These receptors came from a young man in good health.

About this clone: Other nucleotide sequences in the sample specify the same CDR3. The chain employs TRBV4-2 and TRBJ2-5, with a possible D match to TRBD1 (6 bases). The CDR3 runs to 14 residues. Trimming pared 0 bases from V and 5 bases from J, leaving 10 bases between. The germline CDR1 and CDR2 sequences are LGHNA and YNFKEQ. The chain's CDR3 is CASSQEGGEETQYF. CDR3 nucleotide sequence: TGTGCCAGCAGCCAAGAAGGGGGAGAGGAGACCCAGTACTTC.

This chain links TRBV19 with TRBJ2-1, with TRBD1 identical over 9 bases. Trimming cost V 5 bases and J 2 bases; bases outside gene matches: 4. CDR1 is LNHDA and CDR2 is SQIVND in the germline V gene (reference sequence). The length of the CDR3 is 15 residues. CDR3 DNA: TGTGCCAGTAGTGTAACAGGGGGCGCCTACAATGAGCAGTTCTTC. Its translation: CASSVTGGAYNEQFF.

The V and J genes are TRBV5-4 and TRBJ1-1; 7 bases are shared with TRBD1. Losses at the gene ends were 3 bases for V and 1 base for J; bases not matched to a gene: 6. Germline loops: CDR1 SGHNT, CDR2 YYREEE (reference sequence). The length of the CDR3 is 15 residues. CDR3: CASSSSWTGNTEAFF. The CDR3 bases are TGTGCCAGCAGCTCCTCATGGACAGGGAACACTGAAGCTTTCTTT.

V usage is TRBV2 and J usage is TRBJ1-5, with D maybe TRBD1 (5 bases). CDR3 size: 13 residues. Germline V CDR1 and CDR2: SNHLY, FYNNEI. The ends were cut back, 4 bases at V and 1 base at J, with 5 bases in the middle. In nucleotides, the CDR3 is TGTGCCAGCAGTGGACAGAGCAATCAGCCCCAGCATTTT. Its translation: CASSGQSNQPQHF.

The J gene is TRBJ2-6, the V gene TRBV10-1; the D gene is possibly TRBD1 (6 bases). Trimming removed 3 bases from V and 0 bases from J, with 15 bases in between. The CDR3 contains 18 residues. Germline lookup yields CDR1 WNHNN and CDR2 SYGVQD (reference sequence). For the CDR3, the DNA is TGCGCCAGCAGTGAATCGGGGATGGGACACTCTGGGGCCAACGTCCTGACTTTC. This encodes CASSESGMGHSGANVLTF.

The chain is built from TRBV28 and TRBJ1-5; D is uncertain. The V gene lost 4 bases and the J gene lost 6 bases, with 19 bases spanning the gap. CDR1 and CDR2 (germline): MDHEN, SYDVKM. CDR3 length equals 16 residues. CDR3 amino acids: CASSYGSTGLGQPQHF. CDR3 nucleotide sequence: TGTGCCAGCAGTTACGGGAGTACGGGTTTGGGTCAGCCCCAGCATTTT.

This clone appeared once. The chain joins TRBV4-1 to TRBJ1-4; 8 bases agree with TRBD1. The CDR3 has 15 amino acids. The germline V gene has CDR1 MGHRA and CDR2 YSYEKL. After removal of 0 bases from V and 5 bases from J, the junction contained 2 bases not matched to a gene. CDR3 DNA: TGCGCCAGCAGCCAAGAAGGGACAGGCAATGAAAAACTGTTTTTT. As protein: CASSQEGTGNEKLFF.

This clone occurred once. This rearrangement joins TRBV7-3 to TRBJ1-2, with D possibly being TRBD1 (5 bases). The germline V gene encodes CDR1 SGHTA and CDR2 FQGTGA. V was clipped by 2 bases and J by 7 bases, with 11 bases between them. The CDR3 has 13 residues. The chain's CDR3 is CASSLSSGFGYTF. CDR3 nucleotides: TGTGCCAGCAGCTTATCTTCAGGGTTTGGCTACACCTTC.

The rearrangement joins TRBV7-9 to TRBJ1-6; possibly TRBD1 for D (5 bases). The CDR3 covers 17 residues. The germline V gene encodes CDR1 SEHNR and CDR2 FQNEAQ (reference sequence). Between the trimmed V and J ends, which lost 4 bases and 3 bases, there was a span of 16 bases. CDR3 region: CASSSSRGLLYNSPLHF. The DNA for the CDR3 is TGTGCCAGCAGCTCATCTAGGGGACTGCTCTATAATTCACCCCTCCACTTT.

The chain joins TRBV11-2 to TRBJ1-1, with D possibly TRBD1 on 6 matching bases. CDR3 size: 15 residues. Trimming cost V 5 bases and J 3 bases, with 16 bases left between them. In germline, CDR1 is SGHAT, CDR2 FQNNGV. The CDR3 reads CASSRGGGGHTEAFF. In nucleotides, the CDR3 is TGTGCCAGCAGCCGCGGAGGGGGTGGGCACACTGAAGCTTTCTTT.

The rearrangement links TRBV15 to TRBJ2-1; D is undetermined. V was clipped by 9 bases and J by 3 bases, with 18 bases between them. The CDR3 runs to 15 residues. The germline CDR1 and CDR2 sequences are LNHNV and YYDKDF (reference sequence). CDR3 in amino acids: CATRQASLYYNEQFF. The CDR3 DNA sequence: TGTGCCACTCGGCAGGCTAGTCTATACTACAATGAGCAGTTCTTC.

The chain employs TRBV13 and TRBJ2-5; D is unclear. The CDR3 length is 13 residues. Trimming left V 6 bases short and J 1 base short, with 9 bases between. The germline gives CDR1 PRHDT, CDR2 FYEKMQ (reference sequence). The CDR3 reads CASSDAAQETQYF. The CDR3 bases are TGTGCCAGCAGTGACGCCGCCCAAGAGACCCAGTACTTC.

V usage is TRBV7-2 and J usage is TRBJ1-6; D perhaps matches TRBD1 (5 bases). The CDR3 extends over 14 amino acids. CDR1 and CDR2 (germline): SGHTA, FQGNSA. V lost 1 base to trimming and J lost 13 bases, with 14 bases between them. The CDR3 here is CASSLGGGVGPLHF. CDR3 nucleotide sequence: TGTGCCAGCAGCTTAGGGGGCGGGGTGGGGCCCCTCCACTTT.

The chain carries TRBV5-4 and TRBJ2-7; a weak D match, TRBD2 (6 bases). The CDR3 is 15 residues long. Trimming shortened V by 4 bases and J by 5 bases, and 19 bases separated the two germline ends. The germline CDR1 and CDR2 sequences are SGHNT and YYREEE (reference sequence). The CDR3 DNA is TGTGCCAGCAGCCCCGGAGGGGTCAGTCCCCACGAGCAGTACTTC. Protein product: CASSPGGVSPHEQYF.

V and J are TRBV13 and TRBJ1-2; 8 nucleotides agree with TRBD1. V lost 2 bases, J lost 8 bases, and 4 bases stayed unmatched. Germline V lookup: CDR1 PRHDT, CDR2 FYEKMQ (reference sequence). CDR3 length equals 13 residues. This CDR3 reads CASSLSRGQGYTF. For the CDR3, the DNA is TGTGCCAGCAGCTTATCCAGGGGGCAAGGCTACACCTTC.

The CDR3 sequence is CASSRSSRTSGLDGYTF. The CDR3 nucleotides are TGTGCCAGCAGCAGAAGCTCTCGTACCTCAGGGTTGGATGGCTACACCTTC. The chain joins TRBV9 to TRBJ1-2, with D perhaps TRBD1 (5 bases). Trimming stripped 4 bases from V and 6 bases from J, with 25 bases between. The germline V gene encodes CDR1 SGDLS and CDR2 YYNGEE. This CDR3 spans 17 amino acids.

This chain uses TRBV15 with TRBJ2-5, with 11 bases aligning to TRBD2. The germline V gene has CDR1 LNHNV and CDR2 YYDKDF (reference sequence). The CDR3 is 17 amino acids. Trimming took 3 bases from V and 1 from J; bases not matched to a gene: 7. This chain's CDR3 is CATSSPRLAGGQETQYF. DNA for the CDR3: TGTGCCACCAGCAGCCCCCGCCTAGCGGGGGGCCAAGAGACCCAGTACTTC. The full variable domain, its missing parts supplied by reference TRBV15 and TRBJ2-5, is DAMVIQNPRYQVTQFGKPVTLSCSQTLNHNVMYWYQQKSSQAPKLLFHYYDKDFNNEADTPDNFQSRRPNTSFCFLDIRSPGLGDTAMYLCATSSPRLAGGQETQYFGPGTRLLVL.

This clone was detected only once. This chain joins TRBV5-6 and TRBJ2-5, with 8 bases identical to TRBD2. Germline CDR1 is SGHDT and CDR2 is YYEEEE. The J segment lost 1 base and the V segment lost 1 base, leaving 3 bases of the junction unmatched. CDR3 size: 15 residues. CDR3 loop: CASSLPLAVQETQYF. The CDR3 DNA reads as TGTGCCAGCAGCTTGCCACTAGCGGTCCAAGAGACCCAGTACTTC.

The CDR3 spells CASSSSTGSTNYGYTF. CDR3 nucleotide sequence: TGTGCCAGCAGCTCTTCGACAGGGAGCACTAACTATGGCTACACCTTC. This chain joins TRBV6-7 and TRBJ1-2; TRBD1 matches at 7 bases. TRBV6-7 is given ORF status, its function remaining uncertain. Unmatched junction bases numbered 10, after V lost 6 bases and J lost 0 bases. CDR3 size: 16 residues.

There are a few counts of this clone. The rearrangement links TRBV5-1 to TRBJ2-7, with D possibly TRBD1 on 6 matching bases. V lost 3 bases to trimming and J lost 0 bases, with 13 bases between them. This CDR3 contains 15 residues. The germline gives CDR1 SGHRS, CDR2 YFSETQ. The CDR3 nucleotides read TGCGCCAGCAGCTCGCAGACAGGTAGCTCCTACGAGCAGTACTTC. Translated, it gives CASSSQTGSSYEQYF.

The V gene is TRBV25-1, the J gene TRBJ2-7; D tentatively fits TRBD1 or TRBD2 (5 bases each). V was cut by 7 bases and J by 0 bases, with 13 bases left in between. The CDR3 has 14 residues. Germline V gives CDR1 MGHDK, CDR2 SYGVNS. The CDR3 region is CASTRGGDSYEQYF. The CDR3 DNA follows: TGTGCCAGCACTCGGGGCGGAGACTCCTACGAGCAGTACTTC.

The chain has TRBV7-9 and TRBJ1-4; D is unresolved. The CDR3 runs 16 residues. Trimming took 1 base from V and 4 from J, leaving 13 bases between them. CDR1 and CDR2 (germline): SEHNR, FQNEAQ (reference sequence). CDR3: CASSLDRSSLNEKLFF. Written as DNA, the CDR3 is TGTGCCAGCAGCTTAGATAGGAGCAGCCTTAATGAAAAACTGTTTTTT.

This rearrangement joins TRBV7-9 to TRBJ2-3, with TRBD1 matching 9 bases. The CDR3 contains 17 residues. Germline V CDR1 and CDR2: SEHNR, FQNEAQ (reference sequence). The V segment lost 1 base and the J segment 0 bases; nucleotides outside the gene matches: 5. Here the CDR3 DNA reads TGTGCCAGCAGCTTAGTGGAGGGGACAGGGAGCACAGATACGCAGTATTTT. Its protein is CASSLVEGTGSTDTQYF. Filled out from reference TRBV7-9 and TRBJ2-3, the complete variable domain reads DTGVSQNPRHKITKRGQNVTFRCDPISEHNRLYWYRQTLGQGPEFLTYFQNEAQLEKSRLLSDRFSAERPKGSFSTLEIQRTEQGDSAMYLCASSLVEGTGSTDTQYFGPGTRLTVL.

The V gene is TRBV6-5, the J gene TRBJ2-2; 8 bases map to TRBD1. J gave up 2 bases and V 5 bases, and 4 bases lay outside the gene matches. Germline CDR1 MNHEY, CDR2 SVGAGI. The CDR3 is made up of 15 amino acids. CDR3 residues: CASSRQGHNTGELFF. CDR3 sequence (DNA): TGTGCCAGCAGTAGACAGGGGCATAACACCGGGGAGCTGTTTTTT.